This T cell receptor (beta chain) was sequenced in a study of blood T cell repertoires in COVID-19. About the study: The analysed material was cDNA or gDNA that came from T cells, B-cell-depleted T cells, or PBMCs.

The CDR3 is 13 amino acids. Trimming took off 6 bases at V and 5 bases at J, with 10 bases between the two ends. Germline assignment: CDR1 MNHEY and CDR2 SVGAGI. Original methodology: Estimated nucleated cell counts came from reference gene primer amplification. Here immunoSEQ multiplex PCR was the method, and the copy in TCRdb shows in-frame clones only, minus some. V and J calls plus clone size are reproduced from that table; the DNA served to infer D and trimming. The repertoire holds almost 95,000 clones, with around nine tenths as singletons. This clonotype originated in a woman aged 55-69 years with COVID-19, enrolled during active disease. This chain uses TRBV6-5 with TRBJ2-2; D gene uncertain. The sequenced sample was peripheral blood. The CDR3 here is CASRPAATGELFF. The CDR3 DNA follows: TGTGCCAGCAGACCGGCGGCGACCGGGGAGCTGTTTTTT.